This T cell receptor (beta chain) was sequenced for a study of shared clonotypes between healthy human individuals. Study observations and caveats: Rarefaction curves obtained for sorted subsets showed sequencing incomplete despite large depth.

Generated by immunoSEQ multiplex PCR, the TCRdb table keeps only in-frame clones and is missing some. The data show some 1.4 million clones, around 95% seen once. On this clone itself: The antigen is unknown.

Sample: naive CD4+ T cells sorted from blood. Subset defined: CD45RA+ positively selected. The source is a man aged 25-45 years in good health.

CDR3 protein: CASSQDPVGWATQETQYF. DNA of the CDR3: TGCGCCAGCAGCCAAGATCCCGTTGGGTGGGCTACGCAAGAGACCCAGTACTTC. This chain uses TRBV4-3 with TRBJ2-5; unclear D gene. Germline V gives CDR1 LGHNA, CDR2 YSLEER. The V gene lost 0 bases and the J gene lost 2 bases, with 19 bases spanning the gap. This CDR3 region has 18 residues.